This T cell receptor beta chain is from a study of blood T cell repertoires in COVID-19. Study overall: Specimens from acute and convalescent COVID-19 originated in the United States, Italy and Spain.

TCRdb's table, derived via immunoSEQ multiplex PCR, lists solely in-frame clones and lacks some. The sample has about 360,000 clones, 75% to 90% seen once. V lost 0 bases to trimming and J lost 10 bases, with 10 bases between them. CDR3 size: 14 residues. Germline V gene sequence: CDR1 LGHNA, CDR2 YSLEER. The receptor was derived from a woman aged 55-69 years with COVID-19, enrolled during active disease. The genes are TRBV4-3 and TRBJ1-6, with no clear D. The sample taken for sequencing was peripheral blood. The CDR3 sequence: CASSQDFRESPLHF. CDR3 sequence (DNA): TGCGCCAGCAGCCAAGATTTCCGGGAGTCACCCCTCCACTTT.